This TCR beta chain came from a study of blood T cell repertoires in COVID-19. The Seattle patients, enrolled during active infection, were followed longitudinally. Assay used: immunoSEQ multiplex PCR; TCRdb lists only in-frame clones, some missing. The sample has some 200,000 clones, 85% seen once. The sequenced sample consisted of peripheral blood. The receptor comes from a woman in her 70s with COVID-19, enrolled during active disease.

The CDR3 here is CASSLGASGTDTQYF. CDR3 DNA sequence: TGTGCCAGCAGCTTGGGTGCAAGCGGAACAGATACGCAGTATTTT. V and J are TRBV5-6 and TRBJ2-3; weak D call: TRBD2 (5 bases). The CDR3 sequence is 15 residues long. From germline, CDR1 is SGHDT and CDR2 YYEEEE. Trimming stripped 0 bases from V and 3 bases from J, with 11 bases between.